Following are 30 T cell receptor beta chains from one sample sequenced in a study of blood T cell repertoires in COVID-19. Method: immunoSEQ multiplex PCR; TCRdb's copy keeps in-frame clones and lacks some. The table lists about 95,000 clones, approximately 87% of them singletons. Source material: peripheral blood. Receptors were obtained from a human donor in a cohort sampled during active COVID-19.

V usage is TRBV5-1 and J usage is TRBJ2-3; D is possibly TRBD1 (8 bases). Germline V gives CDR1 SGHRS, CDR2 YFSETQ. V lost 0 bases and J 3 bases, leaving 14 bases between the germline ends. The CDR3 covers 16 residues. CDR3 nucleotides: TGCGCCAGCAGCTTGGAGCACAGGGGGGGAACAGATACGCAGTATTTT. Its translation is CASSLEHRGGTDTQYF.

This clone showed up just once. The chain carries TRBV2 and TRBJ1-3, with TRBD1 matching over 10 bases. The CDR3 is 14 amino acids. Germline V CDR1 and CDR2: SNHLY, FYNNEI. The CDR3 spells CAWDRGVSGNTIYF. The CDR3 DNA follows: TGTGCTTGGGACAGGGGCGTTTCGGGAAACACCATATATTTT.

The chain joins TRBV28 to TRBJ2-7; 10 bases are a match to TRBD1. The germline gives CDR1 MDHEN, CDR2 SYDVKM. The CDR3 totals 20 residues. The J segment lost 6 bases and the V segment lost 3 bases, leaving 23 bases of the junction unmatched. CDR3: CASSFHLEGDRGEWGPEQYF. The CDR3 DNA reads TGTGCCAGCAGTTTCCATCTCGAGGGGGACAGGGGCGAGTGGGGGCCCGAGCAGTACTTC.

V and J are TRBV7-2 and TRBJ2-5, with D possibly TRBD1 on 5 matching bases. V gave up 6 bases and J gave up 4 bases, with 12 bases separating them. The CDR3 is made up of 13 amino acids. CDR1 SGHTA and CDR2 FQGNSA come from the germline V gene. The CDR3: CASRQRTRETQYF. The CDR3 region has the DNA TGTGCCAGCAGACAAAGGACAAGAGAGACCCAGTACTTC.

CDR3 sequence (DNA): TGTGCCAGCAGTGAAGCAGTGGTCAGAAGCTATGGCTACACCTTC. Encoded protein: CASSEAVVRSYGYTF. This chain joins TRBV6-1 and TRBJ1-2, with D unresolved. This CDR3 is built from 15 residues. The V and J ends lost 0 bases and 4 bases respectively, with 12 bases between them. Germline loops: CDR1 MNHNS, CDR2 SASEGT.

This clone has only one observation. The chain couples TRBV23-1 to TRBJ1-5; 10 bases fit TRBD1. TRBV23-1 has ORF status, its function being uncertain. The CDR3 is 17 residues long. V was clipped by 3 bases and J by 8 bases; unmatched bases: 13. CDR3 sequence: CASSHGGRDRGCKPQHF. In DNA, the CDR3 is TGCGCCAGCAGTCACGGGGGACGGGACAGGGGTTGTAAGCCCCAGCATTTT.

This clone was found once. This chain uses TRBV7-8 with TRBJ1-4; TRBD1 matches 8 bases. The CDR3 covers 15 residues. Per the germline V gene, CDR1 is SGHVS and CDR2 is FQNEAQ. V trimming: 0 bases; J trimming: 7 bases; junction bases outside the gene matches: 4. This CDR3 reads CASSLAQGALEKLFF. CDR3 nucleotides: TGTGCCAGCAGCTTAGCCCAGGGGGCGCTTGAAAAACTGTTTTTT.

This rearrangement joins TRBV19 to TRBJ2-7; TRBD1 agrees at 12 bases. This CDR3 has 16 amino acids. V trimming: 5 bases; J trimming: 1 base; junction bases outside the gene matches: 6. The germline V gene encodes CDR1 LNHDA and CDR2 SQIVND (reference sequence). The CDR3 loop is CASSAGGQGASYEQYF. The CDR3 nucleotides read TGTGCCAGTAGTGCGGGGGGACAGGGGGCATCCTACGAGCAGTACTTC.

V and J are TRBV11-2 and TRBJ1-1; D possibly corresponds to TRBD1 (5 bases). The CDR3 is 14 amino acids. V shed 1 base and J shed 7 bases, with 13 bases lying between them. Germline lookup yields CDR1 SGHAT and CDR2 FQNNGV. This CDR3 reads CASSLVPGLVEAFF. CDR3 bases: TGTGCCAGCAGCTTAGTTCCGGGACTTGTTGAAGCTTTCTTT.

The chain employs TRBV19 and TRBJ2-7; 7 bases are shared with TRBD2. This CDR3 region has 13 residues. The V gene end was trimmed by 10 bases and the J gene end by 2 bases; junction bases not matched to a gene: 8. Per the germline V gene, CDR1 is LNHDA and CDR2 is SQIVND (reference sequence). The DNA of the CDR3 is TGTGCCACCTCGGGACTATCGCCCTACGAGCAGTACTTC. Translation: CATSGLSPYEQYF.

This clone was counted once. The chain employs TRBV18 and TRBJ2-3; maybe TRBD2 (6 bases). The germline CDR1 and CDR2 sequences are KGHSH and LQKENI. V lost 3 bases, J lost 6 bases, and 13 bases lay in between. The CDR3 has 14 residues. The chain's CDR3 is CASSPQGGSDTQYF. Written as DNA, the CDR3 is TGTGCCAGCTCACCTCAGGGAGGCAGCGATACGCAGTATTTT.

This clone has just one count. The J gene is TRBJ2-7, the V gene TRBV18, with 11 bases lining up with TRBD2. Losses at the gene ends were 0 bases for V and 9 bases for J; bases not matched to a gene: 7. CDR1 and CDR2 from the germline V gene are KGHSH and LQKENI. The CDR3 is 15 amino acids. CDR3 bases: TGTGCCAGCTCACCACCTCTAGCGGGGGGTACGGTGCAGTACTTC. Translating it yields CASSPPLAGGTVQYF.

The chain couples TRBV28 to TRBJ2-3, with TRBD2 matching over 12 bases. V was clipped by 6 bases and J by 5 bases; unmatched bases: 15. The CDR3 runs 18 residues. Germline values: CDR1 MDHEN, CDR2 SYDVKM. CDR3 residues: CASRQSPLAGGPGDTQYF. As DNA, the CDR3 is TGTGCCAGCAGGCAGAGCCCTCTAGCGGGGGGGCCGGGAGATACGCAGTATTTT.

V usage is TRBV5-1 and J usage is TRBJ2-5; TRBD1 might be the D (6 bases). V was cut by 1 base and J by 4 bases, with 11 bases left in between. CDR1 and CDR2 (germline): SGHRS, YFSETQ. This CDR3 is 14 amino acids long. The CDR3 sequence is CASSLNRAGETQYF. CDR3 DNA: TGCGCCAGCAGCTTGAACAGGGCTGGAGAGACCCAGTACTTC.

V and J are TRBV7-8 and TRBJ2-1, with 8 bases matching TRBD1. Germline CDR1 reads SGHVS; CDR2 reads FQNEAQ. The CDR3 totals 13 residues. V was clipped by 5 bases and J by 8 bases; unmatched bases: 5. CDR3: CASSPRTGYEQFF. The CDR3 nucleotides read TGTGCCAGCAGCCCCCGGACAGGGTATGAGCAGTTCTTC.

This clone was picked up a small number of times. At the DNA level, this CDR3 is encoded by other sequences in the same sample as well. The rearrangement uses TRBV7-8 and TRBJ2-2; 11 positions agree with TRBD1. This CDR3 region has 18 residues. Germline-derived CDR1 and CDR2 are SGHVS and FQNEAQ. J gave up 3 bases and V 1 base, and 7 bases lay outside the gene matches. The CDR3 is CASSLVRTGGAHTGELFF. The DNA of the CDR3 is TGTGCCAGCAGCTTAGTTAGGACAGGGGGCGCGCACACCGGGGAGCTGTTTTTT. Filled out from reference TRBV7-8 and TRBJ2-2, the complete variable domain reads GAGVSQSPRYKVAKRGQDVALRCDPISGHVSLFWYQQALGQGPEFLTYFQNEAQLDKSGLPSDRFFAERPEGSVSTLKIQRTQQEDSAVYLCASSLVRTGGAHTGELFFGEGSRLTVL.

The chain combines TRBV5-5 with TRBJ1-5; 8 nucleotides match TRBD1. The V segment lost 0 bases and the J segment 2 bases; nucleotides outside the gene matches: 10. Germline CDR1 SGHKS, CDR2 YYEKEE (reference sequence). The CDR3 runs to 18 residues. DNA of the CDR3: TGTGCCAGCAGCTTGGACAGGGGGGCCCCACGGGGCAATCAGCCCCAGCATTTT. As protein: CASSLDRGAPRGNQPQHF. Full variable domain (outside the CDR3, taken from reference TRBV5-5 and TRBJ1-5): DAGVTQSPTHLIKTRGQQVTLRCSPISGHKSVSWYQQVLGQGPQFIFQYYEKEERGRGNFPDRFSARQFPNYSSELNVNALLLGDSALYLCASSLDRGAPRGNQPQHFGDGTRLSIL.

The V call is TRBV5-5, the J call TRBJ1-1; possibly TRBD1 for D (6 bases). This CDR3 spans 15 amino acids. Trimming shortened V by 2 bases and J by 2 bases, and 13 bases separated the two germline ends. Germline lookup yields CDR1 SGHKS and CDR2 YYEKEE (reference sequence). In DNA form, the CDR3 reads TGTGCCAGCAGCTTCGACAGGCAACCAAACACTGAAGCTTTCTTT. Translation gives CASSFDRQPNTEAFF.

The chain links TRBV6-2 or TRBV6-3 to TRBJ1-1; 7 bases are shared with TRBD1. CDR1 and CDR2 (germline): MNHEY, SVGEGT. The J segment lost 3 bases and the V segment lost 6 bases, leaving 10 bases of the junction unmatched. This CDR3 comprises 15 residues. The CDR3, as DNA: TGTGCCAGCAGCCGGGACAGCGGAAGTCACACTGAAGCTTTCTTT. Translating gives CASSRDSGSHTEAFF.

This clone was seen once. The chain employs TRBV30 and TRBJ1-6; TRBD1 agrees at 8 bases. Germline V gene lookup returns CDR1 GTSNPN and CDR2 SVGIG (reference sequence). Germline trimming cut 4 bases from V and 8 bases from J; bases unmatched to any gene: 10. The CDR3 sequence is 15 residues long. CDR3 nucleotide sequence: TGTGCCTGGACCCCCCAACAGGGGGAGTATTCACCCCTCCACTTT. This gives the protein CAWTPQQGEYSPLHF.

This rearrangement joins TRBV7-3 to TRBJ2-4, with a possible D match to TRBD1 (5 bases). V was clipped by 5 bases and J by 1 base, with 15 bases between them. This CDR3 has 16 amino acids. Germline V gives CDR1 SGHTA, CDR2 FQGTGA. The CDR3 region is CASSQGPLGAKNIQYF. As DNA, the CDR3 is TGTGCCAGCAGCCAGGGCCCACTGGGGGCCAAAAACATTCAGTACTTC.

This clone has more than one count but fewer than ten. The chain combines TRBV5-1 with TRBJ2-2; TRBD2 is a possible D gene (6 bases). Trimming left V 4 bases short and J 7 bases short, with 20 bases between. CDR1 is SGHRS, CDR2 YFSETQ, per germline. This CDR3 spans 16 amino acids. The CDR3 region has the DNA TGCGCCAGCAGCCCACCCTGGCGGGGACGGGTCGGGGAGCTGTTTTTT. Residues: CASSPPWRGRVGELFF.

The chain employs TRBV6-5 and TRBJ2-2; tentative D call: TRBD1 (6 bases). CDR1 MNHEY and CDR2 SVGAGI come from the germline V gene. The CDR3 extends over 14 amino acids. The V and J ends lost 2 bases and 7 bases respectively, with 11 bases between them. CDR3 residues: CASSYGGHYGELFF. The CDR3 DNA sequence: TGTGCCAGCAGTTACGGGGGACATTACGGGGAGCTGTTTTTT.

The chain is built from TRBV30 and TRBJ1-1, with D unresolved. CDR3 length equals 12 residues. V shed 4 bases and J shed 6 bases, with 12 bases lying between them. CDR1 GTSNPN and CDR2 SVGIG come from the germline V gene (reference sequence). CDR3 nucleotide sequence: TGTGCCTGGACTCCGCCGAGGGCTGAAGCTTTCTTT. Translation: CAWTPPRAEAFF.

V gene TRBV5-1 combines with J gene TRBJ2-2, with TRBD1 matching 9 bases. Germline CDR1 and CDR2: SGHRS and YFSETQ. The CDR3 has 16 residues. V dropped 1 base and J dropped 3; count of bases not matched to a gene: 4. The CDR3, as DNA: TGCGCCAGCAGCTTGCTTTGGGACAGGGACACCGGGGAGCTGTTTTTT. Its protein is CASSLLWDRDTGELFF. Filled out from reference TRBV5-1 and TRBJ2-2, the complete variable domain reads KAGVTQTPRYLIKTRGQQVTLSCSPISGHRSVSWYQQTPGQGLQFLFEYFSETQRNKGNFPGRFSGRQFSNSRSEMNVSTLELGDSALYLCASSLLWDRDTGELFFGEGSRLTVL.

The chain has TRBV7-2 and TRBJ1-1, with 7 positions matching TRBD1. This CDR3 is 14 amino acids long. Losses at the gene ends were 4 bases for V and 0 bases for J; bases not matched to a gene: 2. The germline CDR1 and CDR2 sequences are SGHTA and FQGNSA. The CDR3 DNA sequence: TGTGCCAGCAGCTCGGGACAGATGAACACTGAAGCTTTCTTT. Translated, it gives CASSSGQMNTEAFF.

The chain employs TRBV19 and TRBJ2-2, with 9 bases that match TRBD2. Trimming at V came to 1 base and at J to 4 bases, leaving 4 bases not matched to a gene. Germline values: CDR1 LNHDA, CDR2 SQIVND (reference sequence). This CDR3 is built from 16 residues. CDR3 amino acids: CASSIVAGDATGELFF. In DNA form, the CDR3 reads TGTGCCAGTAGTATAGTAGCGGGGGACGCCACCGGGGAGCTGTTTTTT.

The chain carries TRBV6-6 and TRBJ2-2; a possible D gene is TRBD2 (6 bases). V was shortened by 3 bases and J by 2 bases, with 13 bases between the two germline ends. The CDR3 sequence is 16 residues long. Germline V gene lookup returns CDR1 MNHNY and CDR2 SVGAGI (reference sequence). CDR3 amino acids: CASSYGGTVNTGELFF. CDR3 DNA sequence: TGTGCCAGCAGTTATGGCGGGACGGTCAACACCGGGGAGCTGTTTTTT.

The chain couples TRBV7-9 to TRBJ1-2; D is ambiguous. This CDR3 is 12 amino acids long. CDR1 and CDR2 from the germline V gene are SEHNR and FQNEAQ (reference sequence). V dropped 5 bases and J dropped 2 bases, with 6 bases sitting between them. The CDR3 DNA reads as TGTGCCAGCAGCCCCGGGAACTATGGCTACACCTTC. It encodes CASSPGNYGYTF. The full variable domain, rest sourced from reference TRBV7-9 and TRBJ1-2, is DTGVSQNPRHKITKRGQNVTFRCDPISEHNRLYWYRQTLGQGPEFLTYFQNEAQLEKSRLLSDRFSAERPKGSFSTLEIQRTEQGDSAMYLCASSPGNYGYTFGSGTRLTVV.

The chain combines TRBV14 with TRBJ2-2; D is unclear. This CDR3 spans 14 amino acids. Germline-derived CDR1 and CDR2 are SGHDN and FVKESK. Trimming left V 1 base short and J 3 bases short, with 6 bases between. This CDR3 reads CASSQVLYTGELFF. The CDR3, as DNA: TGTGCCAGCAGCCAAGTACTATACACCGGGGAGCTGTTTTTT.